This passage covers 24 T cell receptor beta chains from one sample sequenced in a study of T cells in Graves' hyperthyroidism and ophthalmopathy. It was RNA transcripts that yielded the amplified TCR beta CDR3 regions. The HTBI primer set served for first-round RT-PCR of the TCR CDR3. TCRdb re-called the multiplex PCR reads with MiXCR, one entry per CDR3 protein. The table includes 480,000 or so distinct CDR3 sequences, about 45% detected once. The specimen sequenced was peripheral blood or thyroid tissue (not recorded which). All receptors come from an adult woman with Graves' disease, either hyperthyroidism or ophthalmopathy (not recorded which).

The chain combines TRBV25-1 with TRBJ2-7, with D perhaps matching TRBD1 (6 bases). The CDR3 is 14 amino acids. Per the germline V gene, CDR1 is MGHDK and CDR2 is SYGVNS. The V and J ends lost 4 bases and 4 bases respectively, with 14 bases between them. Here the CDR3 reads CASSATGTTYEQYF. For the CDR3, the DNA is TGTGCCAGCAGTGCAACCGGGACAACGTACGAGCAGTACTTC.

The V call is TRBV20-1, the J call TRBJ2-7, with TRBD2 matching over 7 bases. The CDR3 runs to 15 residues. The germline gives CDR1 DFQATT, CDR2 SNEGSKA (reference sequence). V was clipped by 5 bases and J by 4 bases; unmatched bases: 14. This CDR3 is CSAGASQGGRYEQYF. The CDR3 DNA sequence: TGCAGTGCTGGAGCGTCTCAGGGAGGGCGTTACGAGCAGTACTTC.

This clonotype was recorded once. This chain links TRBV7-3 with TRBJ2-6; D gene uncertain. This CDR3 contains 15 residues. The V end was cut by 5 bases, the J end by 4 bases, with 12 bases between. CDR1 and CDR2 from the germline V gene are SGHTA and FQGTGA. CDR3 in DNA: TGTGCCAGCAGCAACCAAGAAGGGGGGGCCAACGTCCTGACTTTC. Amino acids: CASSNQEGGANVLTF.

This clonotype was picked up many times. The V and J genes are TRBV5-1 and TRBJ2-2; 7 bases agree with TRBD1. The V segment lost 5 bases and the J segment 3 bases; nucleotides outside the gene matches: 4. From germline, CDR1 is SGHRS and CDR2 YFSETQ. CDR3 size: 14 residues. Written as DNA, the CDR3 is TGCGCCAGCAGTTACGACAGGGACACCGGGGAGCTGTTTTTT. As protein: CASSYDRDTGELFF.

This clonotype was seen only a few times. The chain recombines TRBV10-3 with TRBJ2-7, with 9 bases that match TRBD1. Germline lookup yields CDR1 ENHRY and CDR2 SYGVKD. This CDR3 has 14 amino acids. J was trimmed by 3 bases and V by 6 bases; bases with no gene match: 6. In DNA form, the CDR3 reads TGTGCCATCAGCGGACAGGGGATAGGCTACGAGCAGTACTTC. Its protein is CAISGQGIGYEQYF.

The V call is TRBV29-1, the J call TRBJ1-3; tentatively, D is TRBD1 (5 bases). Germline V gene sequence: CDR1 SQVTM, CDR2 ANQGSEA. The CDR3 covers 12 residues. The V gene lost 3 bases and the J gene lost 8 bases, with 11 bases spanning the gap. The CDR3: CSVEGGTDTIYF. The CDR3 nucleotides are TGCAGCGTTGAGGGCGGGACGGACACCATATATTTT.

This chain connects TRBV7-9 to TRBJ2-5; D uncertain. CDR1 SEHNR and CDR2 FQNEAQ come from the germline V gene (reference sequence). V shed 5 bases and J shed 1 base, with 11 bases lying between them. CDR3 size: 14 residues. The CDR3 loop reads CASSPTRTQETQYF. In DNA, the CDR3 is TGTGCCAGCAGCCCAACACGGACCCAAGAGACCCAGTACTTC.

The table lists this clonotype with many counts. The chain has TRBV29-1 and TRBJ2-7; D is uncertain. The ends were cut back, 4 bases at V and 5 bases at J, with 9 bases in the middle. The germline V gene encodes CDR1 SQVTM and CDR2 ANQGSEA. The CDR3 runs 11 residues. CDR3 region: CSVAGTHEQYF. The CDR3 DNA reads TGCAGCGTTGCAGGAACCCACGAGCAGTACTTC.

This clonotype was counted ten times or more. The gene calls are TRBV7-2 and TRBJ2-2; 9 bases map to TRBD1. Trimming at V came to 5 bases and at J to 5 bases, leaving 6 bases not matched to a gene. CDR3 length: 15 residues. The germline V gene encodes CDR1 SGHTA and CDR2 FQGNSA. CDR3 DNA sequence: TGTGCCAGCAGCCTAGACAGGGGGAGGACCGGGGAGCTGTTTTTT. Protein sequence: CASSLDRGRTGELFF.

This clonotype was seen ten or more times. The CDR3 is CASSLTQGHNEQYF. CDR3 nucleotide sequence: TGTGCCAGCAGCCTTACGCAGGGGCACAACGAGCAGTACTTC. V and J are TRBV7-9 and TRBJ2-7, with D tentatively TRBD1 (6 bases). From germline, CDR1 is SEHNR and CDR2 FQNEAQ (reference sequence). Trimming took 5 bases from V and 5 from J, leaving 16 bases between them. The length of the CDR3 is 14 residues.

This clonotype was seen repeatedly, ten times or more. This chain uses TRBV7-2 with TRBJ2-2, with 9 bases matching TRBD1. The CDR3 extends over 16 amino acids. CDR1 and CDR2 (germline): SGHTA, FQGNSA. V lost 6 bases to trimming and J lost 6 bases; unmatched junction nucleotides: 11. The CDR3 sequence is CASRTQGALGPGELFF. The CDR3 DNA reads TGTGCCAGCAGAACACAGGGGGCTCTGGGGCCCGGGGAGCTGTTTTTT.

In this sample, this clonotype turned up many times. V usage is TRBV20-1 and J usage is TRBJ2-3; D is unclear. Trimming left V 5 bases short and J 2 bases short, with 11 bases between. The CDR3 runs to 13 residues. The germline V gene has CDR1 DFQATT and CDR2 SNEGSKA (reference sequence). CDR3: CSAPVPTTDTQYF. CDR3 bases: TGCAGTGCTCCCGTCCCGACCACAGATACGCAGTATTTT.

The V gene is TRBV11-3, the J gene TRBJ2-2; maybe TRBD1 (6 bases). The germline V and J ends were trimmed by 4 bases and 2 bases, with 8 bases remaining between them. The germline V gene encodes CDR1 SGHNT and CDR2 YENEEA. The CDR3 is 14 residues long. Here the CDR3 reads CASSYRVNTGELFF. In DNA form, the CDR3 reads TGTGCCAGCAGCTACAGGGTCAACACCGGGGAGCTGTTTTTT.

V and J are TRBV20-1 and TRBJ2-7; weak D call: TRBD1 (5 bases). V lost 5 bases and J 0 bases, leaving 17 bases between the germline ends. This CDR3 comprises 15 residues. CDR1 is DFQATT, CDR2 SNEGSKA, per germline (reference sequence). The CDR3 loop reads CSAFPSWGASYEQYF. Here the CDR3 DNA reads TGCAGTGCTTTCCCTTCTTGGGGCGCCTCCTACGAGCAGTACTTC.

This clonotype has ten or more counts. The chain combines TRBV20-1 with TRBJ2-2, with D possibly TRBD2 on 5 matching bases. Germline V gene data show CDR1 as DFQATT and CDR2 as SNEGSKA (reference sequence). V lost 0 bases and J 0 bases, leaving 11 bases between the germline ends. This CDR3 has 16 amino acids. The CDR3 loop reads CSARDLTAANTGELFF. The CDR3 DNA reads as TGCAGTGCTAGAGATCTCACAGCGGCGAACACCGGGGAGCTGTTTTTT.

A remark on this clonotype: The junction and the germline gene differ at one end; a read error may be behind it. V and J are TRBV5-1 and TRBJ2-5; 7 bases are a match to TRBD2. The length of the CDR3 is 13 residues. Germline-derived CDR1 and CDR2 are SGHRS and YFSETQ. The CDR3 reads CATSAGPEETQYF. The CDR3 coding sequence is TGTGCCACCTCAGCGGGACCTGAAGAGACCCAGTACTTC.

This clonotype was picked up many times. The J gene is TRBJ2-7, the V gene TRBV9, with D uncertain. The CDR3 loop spans 14 amino acids. V was cut by 0 bases and J by 0 bases, with 7 bases left in between. Germline lookup yields CDR1 SGDLS and CDR2 YYNGEE. Here the CDR3 reads CASSVVDGSYEQYF. In DNA form, the CDR3 reads TGTGCCAGCAGCGTAGTGGACGGCTCCTACGAGCAGTACTTC.

The chain is built from TRBV25-1 and TRBJ1-6; 7 nucleotides agree with TRBD1. The germline V gene has CDR1 MGHDK and CDR2 SYGVNS. V lost 8 bases, J lost 8 bases, and 6 bases stayed unmatched. This CDR3 comprises 13 residues. This CDR3 reads CASLGQRHSPLHF. Here the CDR3 DNA reads TGTGCCAGCCTGGGACAGAGGCATTCACCCCTCCACTTT.

The chain uses TRBV7-9 and TRBJ2-5; possibly TRBD1 for D (6 bases). The CDR3 is made up of 14 amino acids. Germline assignment: CDR1 SEHNR and CDR2 FQNEAQ (reference sequence). Trimming stripped 6 bases from V and 3 bases from J, with 14 bases between. CDR3 DNA sequence: TGTGCCAGCAGTTTGCGACAGGTCAAAGAGACCCAGTACTTC. The encoded protein is CASSLRQVKETQYF.

This clonotype was observed a few times. The V call is TRBV29-1, the J call TRBJ1-2; D unresolved. V was shortened by 3 bases and J by 7 bases, with 12 bases between the two germline ends. Germline V lookup: CDR1 SQVTM, CDR2 ANQGSEA. The CDR3 has 12 amino acids. In nucleotides, the CDR3 is TGCAGCGTTGATCGAGGGTTTGGTGGCTACACCTTC. Translated: CSVDRGFGGYTF.

This chain connects TRBV20-1 to TRBJ2-7; the D gene is possibly TRBD1 (5 bases). Germline loops: CDR1 DFQATT, CDR2 SNEGSKA (reference sequence). The V gene lost 0 bases and the J gene lost 5 bases, with 14 bases spanning the gap. CDR3 length: 14 residues. The CDR3 DNA reads as TGCAGTGCTAGAGATCAAGGGGTGGGCCACGAGCAGTACTTC. It codes for CSARDQGVGHEQYF.

This clonotype was counted a few times. This sequence joins TRBV9 and TRBJ1-2; perhaps TRBD1 as D (5 bases). The germline V gene has CDR1 SGDLS and CDR2 YYNGEE. This CDR3 comprises 14 residues. With 2 bases removed from V and 5 bases from J, the gap between germline ends came to 13 bases. CDR3 nucleotides: TGTGCCAGCAGCGTTGGGACCGAGTGGTATGGCTACACCTTC. Its translation is CASSVGTEWYGYTF.

Worth noting for this clonotype: A read error may produce the germline difference seen at one junction end. V usage is TRBV7-9 and J usage is TRBJ2-7; D tentatively fits TRBD1 or TRBD2 (6 bases each). The CDR3 consists of 16 residues. Germline V gives CDR1 SEHNR, CDR2 FQNEAQ (reference sequence). The CDR3 loop is CASSQVMTGAPYEQYF. The CDR3 coding sequence is TGCGCCAGCAGCCAAGTCATGACGGGGGCCCCCTACGAGCAGTACTTC.

This clonotype was detected a few times. The gene calls are TRBV15 and TRBJ1-5; D not resolved. V lost 4 bases to trimming and J lost 0 bases, with 4 bases between them. Germline V gene data show CDR1 as LNHNV and CDR2 as YYDKDF (reference sequence). The CDR3 runs to 13 residues. The chain's CDR3 is CATSTISNQPQHF. In DNA, the CDR3 is TGTGCCACCAGCACTATTAGCAATCAGCCCCAGCATTTT.